These T cell receptor beta chains were read from a single sample in a study of lung T cells in sarcoidosis with Löfgren's syndrome. TCRdb redid the calling of the reads with MiXCR, one entry per CDR3 protein. This table holds more than 8,500 distinct CDR3 sequences, under 25% found once. Sequencing input: CD4+ T cells from bronchoalveolar lavage fluid. Source of these receptors: a human donor with sarcoidosis (Löfgren's syndrome or another form), or a control subject (not recorded which). Both conserved end residues are part of each CDR3. The order of the fields is V gene, CDR3 length, clone size, D gene, J gene, CDR3 protein, CDR3 DNA. The D gene is left open where the match is weak. Clone sizes are given selectively: once, few, many, or a class where the clone is expanded.

TRBV2	15	many	TRBD2	TRBJ2-3	CASSALAGGTDTQYF	TGTGCCAGCAGTGCCCTAGCGGGCGGCACAGATACGCAGTATTTT
TRBV5-6	12	many	NA	TRBJ1-2	CASSLSDRSYTF	TGTGCCAGCAGCTTGAGCGACAGGAGCTACACCTTC
TRBV12-3/TRBV12-4	13	large	TRBD1	TRBJ2-1	CASSLSTGDEQFF	TGTGCCAGCAGTTTATCCACAGGGGATGAGCAGTTCTTC
TRBV4-1	14	many	NA	TRBJ1-6	CASSQDKAASPLHF	TGCGCCAGCAGCCAAGATAAAGCAGCATCACCCCTCCACTTT
TRBV28	13	many	NA	TRBJ1-2	CATCTFLNYGYTF	TGTGCCACCTGCACCTTTCTAAACTATGGCTACACCTTC
TRBV20-1	13	medium-sized	NA	TRBJ2-5	CSAPGTGWETQYF	TGCAGTGCCCCGGGGACGGGGTGGGAGACCCAGTACTTC
TRBV6-1	13	few	NA	TRBJ2-7	CASGSSWGDEQYF	TGTGCCAGCGGGTCCAGCTGGGGGGACGAGCAGTACTTC
TRBV6-1	14	many	TRBD1	TRBJ2-7	CASEEGTGGYEQYF	TGTGCCAGCGAAGAAGGGACAGGGGGTTACGAGCAGTACTTC
TRBV7-9	13	many	NA	TRBJ1-5	CASSPGSNQPQHF	TGTGCCAGCAGCCCTGGAAGCAATCAGCCCCAGCATTTT
TRBV19	13	many	NA	TRBJ1-5	CASMYGTGQPQHF	TGTGCCAGTATGTATGGAACCGGTCAGCCCCAGCATTTT
TRBV2	14	many	NA	TRBJ1-3	CASSVGASGNTIYF	TGTGCCAGCAGTGTAGGGGCCTCTGGAAACACCATATATTTT
TRBV5-6	14	many	NA	TRBJ1-1	CASSFEPRNTEAFF	TGTGCCAGCAGCTTTGAGCCGAGGAACACTGAAGCTTTCTTT
TRBV7-2	17	many	NA	TRBJ2-3	CASSSYPRVPGTDTQYF	TGTGCCAGCAGCTCCTATCCGCGGGTCCCTGGCACAGATACGCAGTATTTT
TRBV18	15	medium-sized	NA	TRBJ2-3	CASSPLGLGTDTQYF	TGTGCCAGCTCACCCCTAGGTTTGGGCACAGATACGCAGTATTTT
TRBV20-1	13	large	NA	TRBJ1-4	CSARGIDDEKLFF	TGCAGTGCTAGAGGGATAGATGATGAAAAACTGTTTTTT
TRBV28	12	many	NA	TRBJ2-7	CASSLRSYEQYF	TGTGCCAGCAGTCTTCGATCCTACGAGCAGTACTTC
TRBV15	14	many	NA	TRBJ1-2	CATSRGSRNYGYTF	TGTGCCACCAGCAGAGGAAGCAGGAACTATGGCTACACCTTC
TRBV3-1	13	many	NA	TRBJ1-2	CASSPGGGYGYTF	TGTGCCAGCAGCCCCGGGGGAGGCTATGGCTACACCTTC
TRBV28	15	medium-sized	TRBD2	TRBJ2-2	CASSFEGLGTGELFF	TGTGCCAGCAGTTTCGAGGGACTAGGCACCGGGGAGCTGTTTTTT
TRBV5-1	13	NA	NA	TRBJ1-1	CASSLVRETEAFF	TGCGCCAGCAGCTTGGTGCGGGAGACTGAAGCTTTCTTT
TRBV4-1	13	medium-sized	NA	TRBJ2-7	CASSDRTEYEQYF	TGCGCCAGCAGCGACAGGACCGAGTACGAGCAGTACTTC
TRBV20-1	15	many	TRBD1	TRBJ2-7	CSARVDRGYSYEQYF	TGCAGTGCTAGAGTAGACAGGGGGTACTCCTACGAGCAGTACTTC
TRBV7-2	15	many	NA	TRBJ1-6	CASSLSVRSSSPLHF	TGTGCCAGCAGCCTATCGGTGCGGTCGAGTTCACCCCTCCACTTT
TRBV6-1	13	many	NA	TRBJ1-4	CASRGVGGEKLFF	TGTGCCAGCAGAGGGGTGGGGGGTGAAAAACTGTTTTTT
TRBV18	12	many	NA	TRBJ1-5	CASSESNQPQHF	TGTGCCAGCTCCGAAAGCAATCAGCCCCAGCATTTT
TRBV14	13	few	NA	TRBJ1-2	CASSQDQQYGYTF	TGTGCCAGCAGCCAAGATCAACAGTATGGCTACACCTTC
TRBV10-3	13	many	NA	TRBJ2-1	CAISDGQYNEQFF	TGTGCCATCAGTGACGGACAGTACAATGAGCAGTTCTTC
TRBV5-4	13	many	NA	TRBJ1-4	CASSPGTFEKLFF	TGTGCCAGCAGCCCGGGGACATTTGAAAAACTGTTTTTT
TRBV20-1	12	many	NA	TRBJ1-1	CSARVWATEAFF	TGCAGTGCTAGAGTGTGGGCCACTGAAGCTTTCTTT
TRBV2	15	NA	NA	TRBJ2-4	CASSEAGVAKNIQYF	TGTGCCAGCAGTGAAGCGGGGGTAGCCAAAAACATTCAGTACTTC
TRBV7-9	12	medium-sized	NA	TRBJ2-5	CASSTRTETQYF	TGTGCCAGCAGCACGAGGACAGAGACCCAGTACTTC
TRBV10-3	17	many	NA	TRBJ1-3	CAISEGEGRISGNTIYF	TGTGCCATCAGTGAAGGGGAGGGACGAATCTCTGGAAACACCATATATTTT
TRBV5-1	15	few	NA	TRBJ1-3	CASSLEGLSGNTIYF	TGCGCCAGCAGCTTGGAAGGGCTCTCTGGAAACACCATATATTTT
TRBV10-3	14	many	NA	TRBJ1-1	CAISDIDMNTEAFF	TGTGCCATCAGTGATATCGACATGAACACTGAAGCTTTCTTT
TRBV12-3/TRBV12-4	15	many	TRBD1	TRBJ2-3	CASSSRGLSTDTQYF	TGTGCCAGCAGTTCCAGGGGGCTTTCCACAGATACGCAGTATTTT
TRBV15	15	medium-sized	NA	TRBJ1-1	CATSRDWTMNTEAFF	TGTGCCACCAGCAGAGATTGGACAATGAACACTGAAGCTTTCTTT
TRBV20-1	14	medium-sized	NA	TRBJ2-3	CSAREAGPTDTQYF	TGCAGTGCTAGAGAGGCGGGGCCCACAGATACGCAGTATTTT
TRBV3-1	13	medium-sized	NA	TRBJ1-2	CASSQGQGLGYTF	TGTGCCAGCAGCCAGGGCCAGGGCCTAGGCTACACCTTC
TRBV6-6	13	NA	NA	TRBJ2-7	CASKKPGVDEQYF	TGTGCCAGCAAAAAACCAGGGGTGGACGAGCAGTACTTC
TRBV20-1	13	few	TRBD1	TRBJ1-2	CSASPGGSFGYTF	TGCAGTGCCAGCCCAGGGGGATCTTTTGGCTACACCTTC
TRBV3-1	14	NA	NA	TRBJ1-1	CASSPQLGAAEAFF	TGTGCCAGCAGCCCGCAACTGGGGGCCGCTGAAGCTTTCTTT
TRBV7-2	15	many	NA	TRBJ1-2	CASSLGWAGNYGYTF	TGTGCCAGCAGCTTAGGGTGGGCTGGGAACTATGGCTACACCTTC